These 25 T cell receptor beta chains originate from one sample sequenced in a study of T cell repertoires in cytomegalovirus infection (dated by TCRdb to between 2018 and 2021). TCRdb lists the instrument as Illumina HiSeq 1500. TCRdb reanalyzed the raw reads on its own, using fastp at Q25 for trimming and MiXCR for clone calling, and kept in-frame beta chains. When rows share a CDR3 protein, they turn into one entry using the most common DNA and genes. The sample includes 630,000 or so distinct CDR3 sequences, with 20% to 25% observed a single time. 6.5% to 10% of the sample is taken by the ten largest. The sequencing sample was made of CD8+ T cells from PBMCs. The receptors were sampled from a human donor in good health (CMV status not recorded). Some clones in this sample may be carry-over from other donors' samples.

This clonotype was detected only a few times. The chain couples TRBV2 to TRBJ1-1; the D gene is possibly TRBD1 (5 bases). CDR3 size: 13 residues. The ends were cut back, 4 bases at V and 10 bases at J, with 16 bases in the middle. CDR1 and CDR2 (germline): SNHLY, FYNNEI. The CDR3 sequence: CASSGPGAGSAFF. The CDR3 nucleotides read TGTGCCAGCAGTGGGCCTGGGGCAGGGTCAGCTTTCTTT.

The chain employs TRBV28 and TRBJ2-3, with 10 nucleotides matching TRBD2. V gave up 1 base and J gave up 1 base; unmatched junction bases: 5. The CDR3 spans 17 residues. Germline V CDR1 and CDR2: MDHEN, SYDVKM. CDR3 sequence: CASSLYPTSGGTDTQYF. The CDR3 bases are TGTGCCAGCAGTTTATATCCCACTAGCGGGGGCACAGATACGCAGTATTTT.

This clonotype occurred many times. The chain has TRBV7-6 and TRBJ2-7, with 10 bases fitting TRBD1. Germline CDR1 reads SGHVS; CDR2 reads FNYEAQ. CDR3 length: 15 residues. The ends lost 7 bases at V and 3 bases at J; junction bases unmatched: 9. The DNA of the CDR3 is TGTGCCAGCAAGGCCGGGACAGGGGACTACTACGAGCAGTACGTC. It yields the protein CASKAGTGDYYEQYV.

V usage is TRBV6-2 or TRBV6-3 and J usage is TRBJ2-7; D is unclear. This CDR3 comprises 16 residues. Germline V gene data show CDR1 as MNHEY and CDR2 as SVGEGT. The germline V and J ends were trimmed by 0 bases and 2 bases, with 14 bases remaining between them. CDR3 DNA: TGTGCCAGCAGTTACTCGATTCCGGTGGGGACCTACGAGCAGTACGTC. Encoded protein: CASSYSIPVGTYEQYV.

This clonotype came up many times. The chain employs TRBV29-1 and TRBJ2-4, with 9 positions matching TRBD1. V shed 7 bases, J shed 3 bases, and the junction held 13 bases outside the gene matches. The germline V gene has CDR1 SQVTM and CDR2 ANQGSEA. The CDR3 is made up of 16 amino acids. The CDR3 spells CSAVGQGIGDKNIQYF. Written as DNA, the CDR3 is TGCAGCGCCGTGGGACAGGGCATCGGCGACAAAAACATTCAGTACTTC.

This clonotype has at least ten counts. The genes are TRBV6-2 or TRBV6-3 and TRBJ1-6; D uncertain. The CDR3 is 15 amino acids. Germline lookup yields CDR1 MNHEY and CDR2 SVGEGT. V lost 0 bases, J lost 1 base, and 4 bases lay in between. The CDR3 loop is CASSYSFSYNSPLHF. In nucleotides, the CDR3 is TGTGCCAGCAGTTACTCGTTTTCCTATAATTCACCCCTCCACTTT.

This chain joins TRBV28 and TRBJ2-7; D is perhaps TRBD1 (5 bases). The length of the CDR3 is 13 residues. V was pared by 3 bases and J by 2 bases, with 8 bases between. Germline V gene sequence: CDR1 MDHEN, CDR2 SYDVKM. The CDR3 is CASSFEGAYEQYF. The CDR3, as DNA: TGTGCCAGCAGTTTCGAAGGGGCCTACGAGCAGTACTTC.

This clonotype was observed many times. This chain links TRBV6-6 with TRBJ1-1; D remains unclear. V lost 0 bases and J lost 7, with 15 bases in between. The germline gives CDR1 MNHNY, CDR2 SVGAGI (reference sequence). The CDR3 length is 15 residues. CDR3 sequence: CASSYSKGAGDEAFF. As DNA, the CDR3 is TGTGCCAGCAGTTACTCGAAGGGCGCAGGAGATGAAGCTTTCTTT.

This clonotype was counted ten times or more. The chain employs TRBV28 and TRBJ1-1; D not certain. This CDR3 is 13 amino acids long. Germline loops: CDR1 MDHEN, CDR2 SYDVKM. The V end was cut by 5 bases, the J end by 10 bases, with 17 bases between. CDR3 in amino acids: CASSLHPGGRAFF. DNA for the CDR3: TGTGCCAGCAGTCTACACCCGGGAGGGCGAGCTTTCTTT.

V usage is TRBV7-9 and J usage is TRBJ2-3; unclear D gene. The V gene lost 8 bases and the J gene lost 5 bases, with 5 bases spanning the gap. Germline values: CDR1 SEHNR, CDR2 FQNEAQ (reference sequence). The CDR3 contains 10 residues. The CDR3 protein is CASELDTQYF. The CDR3 coding sequence is TGTGCCAGCGAGCTAGATACGCAGTATTTT. The full variable domain, rest sourced from reference TRBV7-9 and TRBJ2-3, is DTGVSQNPRHKITKRGQNVTFRCDPISEHNRLYWYRQTLGQGPEFLTYFQNEAQLEKSRLLSDRFSAERPKGSFSTLEIQRTEQGDSAMYLCASELDTQYFGPGTRLTVL.

V and J are TRBV28 and TRBJ1-2; 9 bases are a match to TRBD1. V was clipped by 2 bases and J by 5 bases; unmatched bases: 6. From germline, CDR1 is MDHEN and CDR2 SYDVKM. CDR3 length: 15 residues. DNA for the CDR3: TGTGCCAGCAGTTTAGACAGGGGGGGATATTATGGCTACACCTTC. Translated, it gives CASSLDRGGYYGYTF.

This clonotype was observed at least ten times. The chain combines TRBV6-1 with TRBJ2-5; 8 bases fit TRBD1. The CDR3 spans 16 residues. The trim removed 2 bases at V and 2 bases at J, leaving 7 bases unmatched. Germline V gene sequence: CDR1 MNHNS, CDR2 SASEGT. CDR3 region: CASSEKARDRQETQYF. CDR3 sequence (DNA): TGTGCCAGCAGTGAAAAGGCCCGGGACAGGCAAGAGACCCAGTACTTC.

At least ten counts were recorded for this clonotype. This chain connects TRBV28 to TRBJ1-1; the D is unclear. CDR1 and CDR2 from the germline V gene are MDHEN and SYDVKM. The CDR3 sequence is 14 residues long. Between the trimmed V and J ends, which lost 2 bases and 4 bases, there was a span of 11 bases. This chain's CDR3 is CASSLSVLLTEAFF. The CDR3 nucleotides read TGTGCCAGCAGTTTAAGTGTACTCCTCACTGAAGCTTTCTTT.

This clonotype was counted a few times. The V call is TRBV7-8, the J call TRBJ2-3, with 13 bases matching TRBD2. The CDR3 loop spans 17 amino acids. Germline V lookup: CDR1 SGHVS, CDR2 FQNEAQ. V shed 0 bases and J 4 bases; nucleotides not matched to a gene: 4. CDR3 DNA sequence: TGTGCCAGCAGCTTAGCACTAGCGGGGGGGCCGCCAGATACGCAGTATTTT. The encoded protein is CASSLALAGGPPDTQYF. Variable domain in full (rest from reference TRBV7-8 and TRBJ2-3): GAGVSQSPRYKVAKRGQDVALRCDPISGHVSLFWYQQALGQGPEFLTYFQNEAQLDKSGLPSDRFFAERPEGSVSTLKIQRTQQEDSAVYLCASSLALAGGPPDTQYFGPGTRLTVL.

A remark on this clonotype: A single base separates this from a much larger clone, so it may be a read error. The chain links TRBV7-2 to TRBJ2-7; 14 bases map to TRBD2. CDR1 is SGHTA and CDR2 is FQGNSA in the germline V gene. V trimming: 3 bases; J trimming: 4 bases; junction bases outside the gene matches: 8. This CDR3 contains 17 residues. CDR3 coding DNA: TGTGCCAGCAGCTTCTCGACTAGCGGGGGGGTCGTGTACGAGCAGTACTTC. This codes for CASSFSTSGGVVYEQYF. The full variable domain, with the rest looked up from reference TRBV7-2 and TRBJ2-7, is GAGVSQSPSNKVTEKGKDVELRCDPISGHTALYWYRQSLGQGLEFLIYFQGNSAPDKSGLPSDRFSAERTGGSVSTLTIQRTQQEDSAVYLCASSFSTSGGVVYEQYFGPGTRLTVT.

The chain joins TRBV20-1 to TRBJ2-3; a weak D match, TRBD1 (5 bases). CDR3 length: 14 residues. Per germline, CDR1 DFQATT and CDR2 SNEGSKA (reference sequence). V dropped 0 bases and J dropped 7 bases, with 14 bases sitting between them. The CDR3 bases are TGCAGTGCTAGAGATCCCAGGGAAGGTTATACGCAGTATTTT. It is translated as CSARDPREGYTQYF.

This clonotype was detected many times. The V and J genes are TRBV6-6 and TRBJ2-7; D might be TRBD1 (5 bases). CDR1 MNHNY and CDR2 SVGAGI come from the germline V gene (reference sequence). This CDR3 contains 14 residues. V was shortened by 2 bases and J by 5 bases, with 13 bases between the two germline ends. This CDR3 is CASSYGSGLDEQYF. CDR3 coding DNA: TGTGCCAGCAGTTACGGCTCAGGGTTAGACGAGCAGTACTTC.

The V gene is TRBV2, the J gene TRBJ2-2, with 8 bases aligning to TRBD2. The CDR3 has 16 residues. With V trimmed by 6 bases and J by 5 bases, 11 bases remained unmatched. Germline loops: CDR1 SNHLY, CDR2 FYNNEI. The DNA of the CDR3 is TGTGCCAGCAGGGGAAGCGGGGGCCTTATTACCGGGGAGCTGTTTTTT. It specifies CASRGSGGLITGELFF.

This clonotype was seen more than once but under ten times. The chain couples TRBV2 to TRBJ2-1, with 9 bases that match TRBD1. With 7 bases clipped from V and 6 bases from J, the junction kept 10 bases outside the gene matches. The CDR3 spans 15 residues. Germline assignment: CDR1 SNHLY and CDR2 FYNNEI. This CDR3 is CASKSTGGGFNEQFF. The DNA for the CDR3 is TGTGCCAGCAAGTCGACAGGGGGAGGCTTCAATGAGCAGTTCTTC.

V is TRBV20-1 and J is TRBJ2-1, with D unresolved. The CDR3 is 13 amino acids. CDR1 and CDR2 (germline): DFQATT, SNEGSKA (reference sequence). Trimming shortened V by 6 bases and J by 0 bases, and 9 bases separated the two germline ends. The CDR3 sequence: CSAKPSSYNEQFF. The DNA for the CDR3 is TGCAGTGCCAAGCCAAGCTCCTACAATGAGCAGTTCTTC.

The CDR3 here is CASSARGALRYEQYF. Written as DNA, the CDR3 is TGTGCCAGCAGTGCGCGGGGGGCCCTCCGGTACGAGCAGTACTTC. The gene calls are TRBV2 and TRBJ2-7, with 8 nucleotides matching TRBD2. CDR1 is SNHLY and CDR2 is FYNNEI in the germline V gene. With V trimmed by 4 bases and J by 4 bases, 9 bases remained unmatched. This CDR3 is 15 amino acids long.

This clonotype has ten or more counts. The chain has TRBV7-8 and TRBJ2-1; 11 bases match TRBD2. Per germline, CDR1 SGHVS and CDR2 FQNEAQ. V was clipped by 4 bases and J by 3 bases; unmatched bases: 5. This CDR3 region has 16 residues. The CDR3 region is CASSSTSGGFYNEQFF. For the CDR3, the DNA is TGTGCCAGCAGCTCCACTAGCGGGGGTTTCTACAATGAGCAGTTCTTC.

This clonotype occurred a few times. The chain is built from TRBV5-6 and TRBJ2-5; D remains unclear. The CDR3 is 17 residues long. Trimming cost V 4 bases and J 0 bases, with 19 bases left between them. Germline CDR1 reads SGHDT; CDR2 reads YYEEEE. In DNA form, the CDR3 reads TGTGCCAGCAGCCTTTACCGTGCCGGACGGAACCAAGAGACCCAGTACTTC. It encodes CASSLYRAGRNQETQYF.

As to this clonotype: Possible read error: a much larger clone is one base away. This rearrangement joins TRBV25-1 to TRBJ2-3; TRBD1 matches at 10 bases. The CDR3 length is 14 residues. Germline V gene lookup returns CDR1 MGHDK and CDR2 SYGVNS. CDR3 loop: CVSIGTGARDTQYF. The DNA for the CDR3 is TGTGTCAGCATCGGGACAGGGGCGAGGGATACGCAGTATTTT.

Many counts were recorded for this clonotype. This chain uses TRBV20-1 with TRBJ2-1; the D is unclear. The V gene lost 0 bases and the J gene lost 0 bases, with 9 bases spanning the gap. This CDR3 comprises 15 residues. Germline V lookup: CDR1 DFQATT, CDR2 SNEGSKA (reference sequence). The CDR3 reads CSARDVESSYNEQFF. The CDR3 nucleotides are TGCAGTGCTAGAGATGTAGAAAGCTCCTACAATGAGCAGTTCTTC.